The next 19 T cell receptor beta chains were all read from a single sample in a study of T cell responses to AZD1222 COVID-19 vaccine. Profiling relied on immunoSEQ multiplex PCR, and the TCRdb table lists in-frame clones only, not all of them. The sample yields about 160,000 clones, 88% seen once. The material was peripheral blood, obtained 28 days after the second AZD1222 dose. All receptors derive from an adult who received the AZD1222 COVID-19 vaccine.

The chain has TRBV12-3 or TRBV12-4 and TRBJ1-2; TRBD1 is a possible D gene (6 bases). Trimming shortened V by 2 bases and J by 5 bases, and 9 bases separated the two germline ends. CDR3 length: 13 residues. CDR3 nucleotides: TGTGCCAGCAGTTTAACAGGGAATTATGGCTACACCTTC. Its protein is CASSLTGNYGYTF.

CDR3 coding DNA: TGTGCCAGCAGCCGCTCCCCATCGACGGAGCAGTTCTACGAGCAGTACTTC. It codes for CASSRSPSTEQFYEQYF. V gene TRBV3-1 (or the pseudogene TRBV3-2) combines with J gene TRBJ2-7; the D is unclear. Between the trimmed V and J ends, which lost 4 bases and 3 bases, there was a span of 22 bases. The CDR3 loop spans 17 amino acids. In germline, CDR1 is LGHDT, CDR2 YNNKEL (reference sequence).

The chain combines TRBV30 with TRBJ2-2; D call uncertain. The CDR3 is made up of 14 amino acids. Germline assignment: CDR1 GTSNPN and CDR2 SVGIG (reference sequence). Between the trimmed V and J ends, which lost 3 bases and 3 bases, there was a span of 11 bases. CDR3 amino acids: CAWRPDLYTGELFF. The CDR3 DNA follows: TGTGCCTGGAGGCCCGACCTTTACACCGGGGAGCTGTTTTTT.

The chain recombines TRBV6-4 with TRBJ2-7; D possibly corresponds to TRBD2 (7 bases). The CDR3 covers 14 residues. Per germline, CDR1 MRHNA and CDR2 SNTAGT. Deletions cut 6 bases from V and 3 bases from J, with 15 bases between. CDR3 bases: TGTGCCAGCAGCCCGAGGGGGGGAAACTACGAGCAGTACTTC. It specifies CASSPRGGNYEQYF.

This clone was found once. The chain carries TRBV2 and TRBJ1-1; D is perhaps TRBD1 (5 bases). Trimming cost V 10 bases and J 8 bases, with 14 bases left between them. Per the germline V gene, CDR1 is SNHLY and CDR2 is FYNNEI. The CDR3 loop spans 11 amino acids. In DNA, the CDR3 is TGTGCCACCCTGCAGGCAGGGGAAGCTTTCTTT. Translated, it gives CATLQAGEAFF.

V gene TRBV9 combines with J gene TRBJ1-1; TRBD1 is a possible D gene (5 bases). The V and J ends lost 4 bases and 1 base respectively, with 17 bases between them. The CDR3 is 16 residues long. Germline V gives CDR1 SGDLS, CDR2 YYNGEE. CDR3 sequence (DNA): TGTGCCAGCAGCCCCCGTCCGGGGGTGGGGAACACTGAAGCTTTCTTT. Protein: CASSPRPGVGNTEAFF.

J is TRBJ2-1 and V is TRBV4-1; D is unclear. The V gene lost 1 base and the J gene lost 8 bases, with 9 bases spanning the gap. The germline V gene encodes CDR1 MGHRA and CDR2 YSYEKL. The CDR3 sequence is 13 residues long. Here the CDR3 reads CASSQGLEHEQFF. As DNA, the CDR3 is TGCGCCAGCAGCCAAGGACTGGAACATGAGCAGTTCTTC.

The gene calls are TRBV5-5 and TRBJ1-5, with TRBD1 as a possible D gene (5 bases). V gave up 4 bases and J gave up 6 bases, with 14 bases separating them. This CDR3 comprises 14 residues. Germline lookup yields CDR1 SGHKS and CDR2 YYEKEE (reference sequence). CDR3 nucleotide sequence: TGTGCCAGCAGCCCGGCGGGGGTACTTCAGCCCCAGCATTTT. Encoded protein: CASSPAGVLQPQHF.

V and J are TRBV28 and TRBJ1-2; 9 nucleotides line up with TRBD1. The germline V gene has CDR1 MDHEN and CDR2 SYDVKM. The CDR3 sequence is 15 residues long. With V trimmed by 5 bases and J by 5 bases, 9 bases remained unmatched. CDR3 loop: CASSEPGQGIYGYTF. The CDR3 coding sequence is TGTGCCAGCAGTGAGCCGGGACAGGGAATTTATGGCTACACCTTC.

V and J are TRBV5-6 and TRBJ2-1; maybe TRBD2 (5 bases). This CDR3 is built from 13 residues. Trimming pared 0 bases from V and 8 bases from J, leaving 9 bases between. Germline V gene lookup returns CDR1 SGHDT and CDR2 YYEEEE. CDR3 protein: CASSLVGGHEQFF. CDR3 nucleotide sequence: TGTGCCAGCAGCTTGGTTGGAGGTCATGAGCAGTTCTTC.

This chain connects TRBV19 to TRBJ1-1; D not certain. The germline V and J ends were trimmed by 7 bases and 1 base, with 7 bases remaining between them. Germline CDR1 LNHDA, CDR2 SQIVND (reference sequence). The CDR3 length is 12 residues. CDR3 residues: CASIYKNTEAFF. The CDR3 DNA sequence: TGTGCCAGTATTTATAAGAACACTGAAGCTTTCTTT.

The rearrangement joins TRBV6-5 to TRBJ2-2, with TRBD1 as a possible D gene (6 bases). Germline V gene lookup returns CDR1 MNHEY and CDR2 SVGAGI. The CDR3 extends over 15 amino acids. V was shortened by 4 bases and J by 6 bases, with 15 bases between the two germline ends. The CDR3 here is CASSLEIGGAGELFF. The CDR3 coding sequence is TGTGCCAGCAGTTTGGAAATTGGGGGCGCCGGGGAGCTGTTTTTT.

The J gene is TRBJ2-2, the V gene TRBV5-1, with 8 bases lining up with TRBD1. The CDR3 totals 16 residues. Germline assignment: CDR1 SGHRS and CDR2 YFSETQ. The trim removed 0 bases at V and 2 bases at J, leaving 3 bases unmatched. The CDR3 loop reads CASSLGDRINTGELFF. The DNA of the CDR3 is TGCGCCAGCAGCTTGGGGGACAGGATTAACACCGGGGAGCTGTTTTTT.

The rearrangement links TRBV9 to TRBJ1-5, with D unresolved. Germline lookup yields CDR1 SGDLS and CDR2 YYNGEE. V lost 4 bases and J lost 5, with 13 bases in between. CDR3 length equals 14 residues. The CDR3 DNA reads as TGTGCCAGCAGCAAGGGCGACACTTATCAGCCCCAGCATTTT. Protein sequence: CASSKGDTYQPQHF.

This clone was counted once. Different DNA sequences within this sample yield the same CDR3. The chain uses TRBV6-6 and TRBJ1-1; TRBD1 might be the D (5 bases). Germline V gene data show CDR1 as MNHNY and CDR2 as SVGAGI (reference sequence). There are 12 residues in the CDR3. V lost 3 bases to trimming and J lost 5 bases, with 7 bases between them. The CDR3 DNA follows: TGTGCCAGCAGTTATGGGGGGACTGAAGCTTTCTTT. Protein sequence: CASSYGGTEAFF.

The rearrangement uses TRBV15 and TRBJ2-1; D remains unclear. Germline loops: CDR1 LNHNV, CDR2 YYDKDF (reference sequence). The CDR3 is 13 residues long. Between the trimmed V and J ends, which lost 2 bases and 7 bases, there was a span of 9 bases. The CDR3 is CATSRQRSNEQFF. The CDR3 coding sequence is TGTGCCACCAGCAGACAACGGTCGAATGAGCAGTTCTTC.

This chain links TRBV2 with TRBJ1-3, with D maybe TRBD1 (6 bases). V lost 8 bases and J lost 5, with 16 bases in between. The V gene's germline CDR1 is SNHLY and CDR2 FYNNEI. The CDR3 has 14 residues. For the CDR3, the DNA is TGTGCCAGCCTACGGGGGGCCGGTAGAAACACCATATATTTT. It codes for CASLRGAGRNTIYF. The full variable domain, in which reference TRBV2 and TRBJ1-3 provide the parts outside the CDR3, is EPEVTQTPSHQVTQMGQEVILRCVPISNHLYFYWYRQILGQKVEFLVSFYNNEISEKSEIFDDQFSVERPDGSNFTLKIRSTKLEDSAMYFCASLRGAGRNTIYFGEGSWLTVV.

The CDR3 DNA follows: TGTGCCAGCAGTTTCGCCGGGTACGAGCAGTACTTC. It specifies CASSFAGYEQYF. The genes are TRBV12-3 or TRBV12-4 and TRBJ2-7; no definite D call. Trimming cost V 3 bases and J 4 bases, with 7 bases left between them. The CDR3 consists of 12 residues.

The V gene is TRBV4-1, the J gene TRBJ1-4, with unresolved D. Trimming shortened V by 6 bases and J by 0 bases, and 2 bases separated the two germline ends. CDR3 length: 12 residues. Looked up from germline, CDR1 is MGHRA and CDR2 is YSYEKL. DNA for the CDR3: TGCGCCAGCAGTCCAACTAATGAAAAACTGTTTTTT. Its protein is CASSPTNEKLFF.